A selection of T cell receptor beta chains follows, all from one sample in a study of T cells expressing NK-cell markers. TCRdb re-analyzed the 5' RACE reads; it lists each CDR3 protein once, without DNA. Recorded here are about 380,000 distinct CDR3 sequences; the top ten clones represent under 6.5%. The sample taken for sequencing was blood T cells: a sorted CD56 or NKG2C T cell subset, CD4+ or CD8+ T cells, or bulk PBMC T cells (not recorded which). The source of these receptors is a man between 18 and 69 years old in good health. The CDR3 runs from the conserved cysteine through the conserved F or W.

J,V,length,CDR3
TRBJ1-4,TRBV28,12,CASSLTNEKLFF
TRBJ2-7,TRBV12-3/TRBV12-4,16,CASSPSVTARTYEQYF
TRBJ2-4,TRBV5-1,14,CASSLDDNQNIQYF
TRBJ1-5,TRBV19,12,CASAQGGQPQHF
TRBJ2-2,TRBV2,14,CASYRGPDTGELFF
TRBJ2-7,TRBV20-1,14,CSASSGPFIDEQYF
TRBJ1-1,TRBV3-1,15,CASSRTGLENTEAFF
TRBJ2-1,TRBV28,14,CASSFVQGAYEQFF
TRBJ2-5,TRBV12-3/TRBV12-4,15,CASSSFPRAQETQYF
TRBJ1-5,TRBV3-1,15,CASSRTGYSNQPQHF
TRBJ1-2,TRBV5-5,13,CASSLVGGGGYTF
TRBJ2-7,TRBV6-6,16,CASSYLGSGGADEQYF
TRBJ1-1,TRBV11-2,13,CASIPPVGTEAFF
TRBJ2-7,TRBV20-1,16,CSARDRGHHVSYEQYF
TRBJ2-7,TRBV5-5,17,CASSLARGGTGGYEQYF
TRBJ2-1,TRBV7-9,17,CASSLSSRGSSYNEQFF
TRBJ2-7,TRBV12-3/TRBV12-4,16,CASSLRSGDGDGEQYF
TRBJ2-3,TRBV7-6,18,CASSLLESEWGSTDTQYF
TRBJ1-5,TRBV29-1,13,CSAARELGQPQHF
TRBJ1-1,TRBV7-3,14,CASSPDPRNTEAFF
TRBJ2-3,TRBV9,17,CASSAGWGTSIPDTQYF
TRBJ1-6,TRBV12-3/TRBV12-4,16,CASSLDRENYNSPLHF
TRBJ2-1,TRBV2,15,CASIGRTGVTNEQFF
TRBJ2-7,TRBV12-3/TRBV12-4,14,CASSLAGRVGEQYF
TRBJ2-7,TRBV6-1,15,CASSDLNTEFYEQYF
TRBJ2-5,TRBV7-8,17,CASSDTRWREYQETQYF
TRBJ1-2,TRBV5-1,15,CASSFNQGGPYGYTF
TRBJ2-3,TRBV15,14,CATTRDRVRDTQYF
TRBJ2-7,TRBV21-1,20,CASSKVRRDNPPPRSYEQYF
TRBJ2-7,TRBV28,15,CASSLLRGGPYEQYF
TRBJ1-1,TRBV20-1,12,CSAREGSVGAFF
TRBJ1-1,TRBV27,15,CASSKGTGGNTEAFF